This T cell receptor beta chain was recorded in a study of blood T cell repertoires in COVID-19. Original analysis: The assay estimated nucleated cells by amplifying reference gene primers. Sequencing was performed with immunoSEQ multiplex PCR; in TCRdb, only in-frame clones are kept and a portion is missing. From that table come the V and J calls and clone size; the DNA was used to work out D and trimming. Of about 180,000 clones listed, roughly nine tenths were seen once; the top ten hold around 20%. Germline V gene sequence: CDR1 GTSNPN, CDR2 SVGIG (reference sequence). V was clipped by 2 bases and J by 15 bases, with 11 bases between them. This CDR3 has 10 residues.

The J gene is TRBJ2-1, the V gene TRBV30, with D tentatively TRBD2 (6 bases). Sequencing was performed on peripheral blood. This receptor was identified in a man between 65 and 80 years old with active or convalescent COVID-19. The CDR3, as DNA: TGTGCCTGGAGTCGGGAGACTCCGTTCTTC. Amino acid sequence: CAWSRETPFF.